This T cell receptor beta chain was recorded in a study of cytomegalovirus exposure and HLA in healthy donors. Whole-study results and caveats: Prior analysis indicated that the majority of TCR beta V segments exhibited productivity approximately 90% or approximately 30% of the time. The authors later linked a missense DCLRE1C variant to TCR beta V- and J-gene trimming.

Although they were nominally healthy when sampled, donors likely had unrecorded immune exposures. PCR amplification relied on 60 Vbeta primers (plus 13 Jbeta primers). Sequencing used immunoSEQ multiplex PCR; TCRdb keeps in-frame clones, though not all of them. The table includes approximately 53,000 clones, around 80% detected once. V was shortened by 4 bases and J by 2 bases, with 3 bases between the two germline ends. Germline CDR1 SEHNR, CDR2 FQNEAQ (reference sequence). This CDR3 spans 11 amino acids. Comment on this clone: What it binds is unknown.

Material for sequencing was PBMCs. This TCR was sampled from a man younger than 40 in good health and CMV-seropositive. The V and J genes are TRBV7-9 and TRBJ2-7; D is undetermined. The CDR3 bases are TGTGCCAGCAGCTCAACCTACGAGCAGTACTTC. Protein: CASSSTYEQYF.